This is a list of T cell receptor beta chains from one sample in a study of cytomegalovirus exposure and HLA in healthy donors. Produced via immunoSEQ multiplex PCR; TCRdb's table is partial and in-frame only. The sample holds some 150,000 clones, roughly 85% seen once. The material sequenced was PBMCs. The source is a woman aged 25-40 years in good health and CMV-seronegative. The CDR3 runs from the conserved cysteine through the conserved F or W. The order of the fields is CDR3 length, J gene, V gene, D gene, clone size, CDR3 protein, CDR3 DNA. The D gene is left open where the match is weak. The listing skips clone size in some rows; elsewhere it reads once, few, many or a size class.

18 TRBJ1-1 TRBV27 . . CASSLLSPGHYMNTEAFF TGTGCCAGCAGTTTATTGAGCCCGGGACACTACATGAACACTGAAGCTTTCTTT
12 TRBJ2-5 TRBV5-4 . . CASSLPQETQYF TGTGCCAGCAGCCTACCCCAAGAGACCCAGTACTTC
15 TRBJ2-4 TRBV19 TRBD2 . CATSMGGTAKNIQYF TGTGCCACCAGTATGGGGGGGACGGCCAAAAACATTCAGTACTTC
13 TRBJ1-1 TRBV6-6 . . CASISQGNTEAFF TGTGCCAGCATCTCTCAGGGGAACACTGAAGCTTTCTTT
17 TRBJ2-7 TRBV30 . . CAWRVQYRVGRIYEQYF TGTGCCTGGAGGGTTCAATACAGGGTCGGTAGGATCTACGAGCAGTACTTC
16 TRBJ2-5 TRBV9 . once CASSVPRGGVGETQYF TGTGCCAGCAGCGTACCCCGGGGCGGGGTGGGAGAGACCCAGTACTTC
15 TRBJ2-3 TRBV7-9 TRBD2 . CASSLATSGGDTQYF TGTGCCAGCAGCCTAGCGACTAGCGGGGGAGATACGCAGTATTTT
14 TRBJ1-1 TRBV19 TRBD1 . CASSTTGGITEAFF TGTGCCAGTAGTACGACAGGGGGCATCACTGAAGCTTTCTTT
15 TRBJ2-5 TRBV27 TRBD2 . CASRGRLAGGETQYF TGTGCCAGCAGGGGGCGACTAGCGGGTGGGGAGACCCAGTACTTC
15 TRBJ2-3 TRBV6-4 TRBD2 . CASSDLGGSTDTQYF TGTGCCAGCAGTGACTTGGGGGGGTCCACAGATACGCAGTATTTT
13 TRBJ1-2 TRBV6-5 . . CASSPGSRYGYTF TGTGCCAGCAGTCCCGGGTCTCGATATGGCTACACCTTC
17 TRBJ2-1 TRBV7-2 TRBD2 . CASSSRTSGGHYNEQFF TGTGCCAGCAGCTCCCGGACTAGCGGGGGGCATTACAATGAGCAGTTCTTC
15 TRBJ2-2 TRBV11-2 TRBD2 . CASRRLAVKTGELFF TGTGCCAGCAGAAGACTAGCAGTAAAGACCGGGGAGCTGTTTTTT
13 TRBJ2-5 TRBV7-2 . once CASSFSTQETQYF TGTGCCAGCAGCTTCTCTACTCAAGAGACCCAGTACTTC
17 TRBJ2-6 TRBV2 . . CASSETRSGDGANVPTF TGTGCCAGCAGTGAGACGCGGTCGGGGGATGGGGCCAACGTCCCGACTTTC
15 TRBJ2-5 TRBV6-6 TRBD1 . CASSMTGLLPETQYF TGTGCCAGCAGTATGACAGGGCTTCTCCCAGAGACCCAGTACTTC
15 TRBJ1-2 TRBV2 . . CASSERRTDNYGYTF TGTGCCAGCAGTGAAAGGAGGACAGATAACTATGGCTACACCTTC
14 TRBJ1-4 TRBV18 . . CASKIREVNEKLFF TGTGCCAGCAAAATCCGGGAAGTTAATGAAAAACTGTTTTTT